What follows are 28 T cell receptor beta chains derived from one specimen sequenced in a study of T cells in Graves' hyperthyroidism and ophthalmopathy (dated by TCRdb to the late 2010s). The library relied on multiplex PCR. The sequencing machine was an Illumina HiSeq 2000. TCR beta CDR3 regions were amplified from RNA transcripts. A first-round RT-PCR of the TCR CDR3 used the HTBI primer set with the Qiagen OneStep RT-PCR kit. TCRdb ran its own pipeline on the public reads, namely fastp trimming at Q25 and MiXCR clone calling, and kept in-frame beta chains. When rows share a CDR3 protein, they turn into one entry using the most common DNA and genes. The sample table lists 450,000 to 700,000 distinct CDR3 sequences, around 45% of them with a count of one. The top ten clonotypes cover 15% to 20% of the sample. Sequenced input: peripheral blood or thyroid tissue (not recorded which). Every receptor here comes from an adult woman with Graves' disease, either hyperthyroidism or ophthalmopathy (not recorded which).

The rearrangement links TRBV7-2 to TRBJ2-5; 14 bases fit TRBD2. V was pared by 5 bases and J by 4 bases, with 6 bases of the junction left unmatched. CDR3 length equals 16 residues. CDR1 is SGHTA, CDR2 FQGNSA, per germline. Here the CDR3 reads CASSVRTSGGLETQYF. The CDR3 DNA is TGTGCCAGCAGCGTTAGGACTAGCGGGGGGTTAGAGACCCAGTACTTC. The full variable domain, its missing parts supplied by reference TRBV7-2 and TRBJ2-5, is GAGVSQSPSNKVTEKGKDVELRCDPISGHTALYWYRQSLGQGLEFLIYFQGNSAPDKSGLPSDRFSAERTGGSVSTLTIQRTQQEDSAVYLCASSVRTSGGLETQYFGPGTRLLVL.

V is TRBV29-1 and J is TRBJ1-1; D may be TRBD1 (5 bases). CDR1 is SQVTM, CDR2 ANQGSEA, per germline. The CDR3 contains 9 residues. The CDR3 here is CSLGTEAFF. The CDR3 nucleotides read TGCAGTCTGGGGACGGAAGCTTTCTTT.

The chain uses TRBV4-1 and TRBJ1-1; no clear D gene. Germline values: CDR1 MGHRA, CDR2 YSYEKL. Trimming took 1 base from V and 0 from J, leaving 9 bases between them. This CDR3 is built from 15 residues. This chain's CDR3 is CASSQAGSMNTEAFF. Here the CDR3 DNA reads TGCGCCAGCAGCCAAGCGGGCAGCATGAACACTGAAGCTTTCTTT.

The chain links TRBV6-6 to TRBJ2-7, with TRBD2 matching 9 bases. This CDR3 contains 15 residues. Losses at the gene ends were 4 bases for V and 1 base for J; bases not matched to a gene: 5. Germline values: CDR1 MNHNY, CDR2 SVGAGI (reference sequence). CDR3 bases: TGTGCCAGCAGTTTCACGGCGGGAGGGTCCTACGAGCAGTACTTC. Its protein is CASSFTAGGSYEQYF.

This clonotype was detected ten times or more. This rearrangement joins TRBV3-1 to TRBJ1-1; D gene unclear. Trimming removed 3 bases at V and 1 base at J, with 9 bases between. The CDR3 is 14 residues long. The germline V gene has CDR1 LGHDT and CDR2 YNNKEL (reference sequence). As DNA, the CDR3 is TGTGCCAGCAGCCACTTACACCGGAACACTGAAGCTTTCTTT. Its translation: CASSHLHRNTEAFF.

This CDR3 reads CISGGSGYTF. CDR3 coding DNA: TGCATAAGTGGGGGTAGTGGCTACACCTTC. This chain connects TRBV20-1 to TRBJ1-2, with TRBD1 as a possible D gene (5 bases). CDR3 length: 10 residues. The V gene's germline CDR1 is DFQATT and CDR2 SNEGSKA (reference sequence).

This chain connects TRBV5-1 to TRBJ1-6, with D perhaps matching TRBD1 (5 bases). This CDR3 comprises 14 residues. The germline V and J ends were trimmed by 2 bases and 8 bases, with 11 bases remaining between them. Looked up from germline, CDR1 is SGHRS and CDR2 is YFSETQ. In nucleotides, the CDR3 is TGCGCCAGCAGCTTTATCGGGGGTGATTCACCCCTCCACTTT. Its translation is CASSFIGGDSPLHF.

This clonotype has at least ten counts. This chain links TRBV7-9 with TRBJ1-2; no clear D gene. This CDR3 is built from 15 residues. Germline V CDR1 and CDR2: SEHNR, FQNEAQ (reference sequence). V dropped 6 bases and J dropped 6 bases, with 20 bases sitting between them. The CDR3 region has the DNA TGTGCCAGCAGTCTACCGGCACTCCTTATGGATGGCTACACCTTC. Translation gives CASSLPALLMDGYTF.

The chain combines TRBV20-1 with TRBJ1-4; D is possibly TRBD1 (5 bases). The CDR3 is 15 amino acids. From germline, CDR1 is DFQATT and CDR2 SNEGSKA (reference sequence). Trimming cost V 6 bases and J 1 base, with 15 bases left between them. CDR3 DNA: TGCAGTGCCCTAAGCGGGACTGGAACTAATGAAAAACTGTTTTTT. Its translation is CSALSGTGTNEKLFF.

The V gene is TRBV29-1, the J gene TRBJ1-5; D unclear. Germline V CDR1 and CDR2: SQVTM, ANQGSEA. This CDR3 is built from 13 residues. Trimming cost V 8 bases and J 0 bases, with 11 bases left between them. Written as DNA, the CDR3 is TGCAGCAGTGAGGGATTTAGCAATCAGCCCCAGCATTTT. Translation: CSSEGFSNQPQHF.

The chain is built from TRBV7-9 and TRBJ2-5; 7 nucleotides align to TRBD2. The V gene end was trimmed by 0 bases and the J gene end by 0 bases; junction bases not matched to a gene: 25. CDR1 is SEHNR, CDR2 FQNEAQ, per germline (reference sequence). The CDR3 has 23 amino acids. The chain's CDR3 is CASSLARAHRGGLWREYQETQYF. Here the CDR3 DNA reads TGTGCCAGCAGCTTAGCGAGGGCCCACCGAGGCGGTCTCTGGCGGGAGTACCAAGAGACCCAGTACTTC.

The table lists this clonotype with many counts. This chain connects TRBV6-1 to TRBJ1-2; 7 nucleotides line up with TRBD1. The germline V gene has CDR1 MNHNS and CDR2 SASEGT. Trimming cost V 2 bases and J 7 bases; bases outside gene matches: 4. This CDR3 spans 13 amino acids. The CDR3 region has the DNA TGTGCCAGCAGTGAAATCGGGACAGCTGGCTACACCTTC. It translates to CASSEIGTAGYTF.

This clonotype was counted a few times. The CDR3 DNA reads TGCAGCGTCGGGTCCGCAACTAATGAAAAACTGTTTTTT. It encodes CSVGSATNEKLFF. This sequence joins TRBV29-1 and TRBJ1-4; D gene ambiguous. This CDR3 contains 13 residues. Trimming removed 6 bases at V and 0 bases at J, with 8 bases between. Germline V gene lookup returns CDR1 SQVTM and CDR2 ANQGSEA.

The chain links TRBV30 to TRBJ1-5, with D perhaps TRBD1 (5 bases). Per germline, CDR1 GTSNPN and CDR2 SVGIG (reference sequence). Trimming left V 0 bases short and J 9 bases short, with 15 bases between. The length of the CDR3 is 14 residues. In nucleotides, the CDR3 is TGTGCCTGGAGTGTGGGGGGGATCTGGGTGCCCCAGCATTTT. Translating it yields CAWSVGGIWVPQHF.

V gene TRBV10-3 combines with J gene TRBJ1-6; 7 nucleotides line up with TRBD1. The CDR3 length is 13 residues. CDR1 is ENHRY and CDR2 is SYGVKD in the germline V gene. Here the CDR3 reads CAKTGTDNSPLHF. The CDR3, as DNA: TGTGCTAAAACCGGGACAGATAATTCACCCCTCCACTTT.

This clonotype was seen ten or more times. The CDR3 region is CASSSAGGGNQPQHF. In DNA, the CDR3 is TGTGCCAGCAGCTCCGCGGGGGGTGGCAATCAGCCCCAGCATTTT. The chain has TRBV11-2 and TRBJ1-5, with D possibly being TRBD1 (5 bases). V was clipped by 4 bases and J by 2 bases, with 12 bases between them. CDR3 length: 15 residues. Germline V CDR1 and CDR2: SGHAT, FQNNGV.

There are many counts of this clonotype. This chain joins TRBV12-3 or TRBV12-4 and TRBJ1-2; no clear D gene. The CDR3 contains 13 residues. The V gene lost 3 bases and the J gene lost 6 bases, with 11 bases spanning the gap. CDR3 nucleotides: TGTGCCAGCAGTTTTGGTAGTTCCCATGGCTACACCTTC. Translating it yields CASSFGSSHGYTF.

This clonotype was seen repeatedly, ten times or more. This chain connects TRBV2 to TRBJ1-5; D is possibly TRBD1 (5 bases). Trimming removed 1 base from V and 6 bases from J, with 10 bases in between. Germline V CDR1 and CDR2: SNHLY, FYNNEI. The CDR3 is 14 amino acids. This CDR3 reads CASSEGGGSQPQHF. The CDR3 region has the DNA TGTGCCAGCAGTGAAGGTGGGGGGAGTCAGCCCCAGCATTTT.

The chain carries TRBV10-2 and TRBJ1-2, with D unclear. Germline CDR1 is WSHSY and CDR2 is SAAADI. There are 14 residues in the CDR3. V was pared by 6 bases and J by 4 bases, with 15 bases between. The DNA for the CDR3 is TGCGCCAGCAGCCAGATAGGAGGATCCTATGGCTACACCTTC. Amino acids: CASSQIGGSYGYTF.

This clonotype was counted a few times. DNA for the CDR3: TGTGCCAGCAGTTTAAGGGACCGCCAAGAGACCCAGTACTTC. Protein product: CASSLRDRQETQYF. The V gene is TRBV27, the J gene TRBJ2-5, with D possibly being TRBD1 or TRBD2 (5 bases each). Trimming took 2 bases from V and 1 from J, leaving 8 bases between them. The CDR3 has 14 amino acids. Germline loops: CDR1 MNHEY, CDR2 SMNVEV (reference sequence).

J is TRBJ2-7 and V is TRBV9; D possibly corresponds to TRBD2 (5 bases). V was trimmed by 0 bases and J by 7 bases, leaving 17 bases between them. CDR1 and CDR2 (germline): SGDLS, YYNGEE. The length of the CDR3 is 15 residues. The CDR3 coding sequence is TGTGCCAGCAGCGTAGGTAGCCGACCGGGGTATGAGCAGTACTTC. As protein: CASSVGSRPGYEQYF.

This clonotype has a count of ten or more. The DNA for the CDR3 is TGTGCCAGCAGTTACGGGGATAGCGACTATGGCTACACCTTC. Protein product: CASSYGDSDYGYTF. The genes are TRBV6-5 and TRBJ1-2; the D is unclear. This CDR3 is 14 amino acids long. Germline V CDR1 and CDR2: MNHEY, SVGAGI. V dropped 2 bases and J dropped 3 bases, with 10 bases sitting between them.

The chain joins TRBV4-2 to TRBJ1-5; perhaps TRBD1 as D (6 bases). V was pared by 2 bases and J by 4 bases, with 18 bases between. This CDR3 is 17 amino acids long. Germline V gene lookup returns CDR1 LGHNA and CDR2 YNFKEQ. CDR3: CASSQPLGAFRNQPQHF. The CDR3 nucleotides are TGTGCCAGCAGCCAACCATTGGGGGCCTTTAGGAATCAGCCCCAGCATTTT.

This clonotype was detected many times. The CDR3 sequence is CASSQGEAGGDYEQYF. Here the CDR3 DNA reads TGTGCCAGCAGCCAAGGTGAAGCGGGAGGGGATTACGAGCAGTACTTC. The chain carries TRBV4-2 and TRBJ2-7, with TRBD2 matching 10 bases. The V gene's germline CDR1 is LGHNA and CDR2 YNFKEQ. V lost 1 base and J lost 4; bases outside the gene matches: 7. This CDR3 is built from 16 residues.

At least ten counts were recorded for this clonotype. The chain has TRBV9 and TRBJ1-2, with D maybe TRBD1 (5 bases). Germline V gene lookup returns CDR1 SGDLS and CDR2 YYNGEE. This CDR3 has 15 amino acids. Trimming took 7 bases from V and 3 from J, leaving 19 bases between them. The CDR3 DNA follows: TGTGCCAGCGGGAAAACAGGTTTGGCGGACTATGGCTACACCTTC. Translating gives CASGKTGLADYGYTF.

This clonotype was found a few times. The chain uses TRBV28 and TRBJ1-6; D gene unclear. The germline V gene encodes CDR1 MDHEN and CDR2 SYDVKM. This CDR3 is 13 amino acids long. The V and J ends lost 2 bases and 13 bases respectively, with 12 bases between them. The CDR3 DNA reads as TGTGCCAGCAGTTTAATCCCTCCTGGGCCCCTCCACTTT. Protein sequence: CASSLIPPGPLHF.

The chain is built from TRBV11-1 and TRBJ2-5; TRBD1 matches 8 bases. Germline loops: CDR1 SGHAT, CDR2 FQDESV (reference sequence). The junction had 10 bases not matched to a gene; V was cut back by 0 bases and J by 7 bases. The CDR3 loop spans 16 amino acids. The chain's CDR3 is CASSLAQDRGGVTQYF. The CDR3 DNA is TGTGCCAGCAGCTTAGCCCAAGACAGGGGAGGTGTGACCCAGTACTTC.

This clonotype was recorded at least ten times. The chain combines TRBV7-9 with TRBJ2-5; 10 positions match TRBD2. Trimming took 5 bases from V and 3 from J; bases not matched to a gene: 15. The germline V gene has CDR1 SEHNR and CDR2 FQNEAQ (reference sequence). This CDR3 is built from 18 residues. The CDR3 DNA reads TGTGCCAGCAGCCAGGGTCGTAGCGGGAGGATTGGAAAAGAGACCCAGTACTTC. Its translation is CASSQGRSGRIGKETQYF.